These 19 T cell receptor beta chains came from one sample sequenced in a study of shared clonotypes between healthy human individuals. TCRdb's table, derived via immunoSEQ multiplex PCR, lists solely in-frame clones and lacks some. The sample shows some 2,500,000 clones, approximately 93% of them seen only once. The sequencing sample was made of naive CD4+ T cells from PBMCs. Described subset: CD45RA+ positively selected. The receptors stem from a man aged 18 to 29 in good health. Some clones in this sample may be carry-over from other donors' samples.

The chain joins TRBV30 to TRBJ1-6; no clear D. Germline V gene lookup returns CDR1 GTSNPN and CDR2 SVGIG (reference sequence). The CDR3 has 13 amino acids. V was pared by 2 bases and J by 4 bases, with 6 bases between. This chain's CDR3 is CAWSPAYNSPLHF. CDR3 DNA sequence: TGTGCCTGGAGTCCAGCGTATAATTCACCCCTCCACTTT.

This clone was counted a few times. The V and J genes are TRBV2 and TRBJ1-4; a weak D match, TRBD1 (5 bases). The V gene lost 6 bases and the J gene lost 6 bases, with 14 bases spanning the gap. In germline, CDR1 is SNHLY, CDR2 FYNNEI. The CDR3 has 14 residues. The CDR3 loop is CASSREGTDEKLFF. CDR3 coding DNA: TGTGCCAGCAGCCGCGAAGGGACGGATGAAAAACTGTTTTTT. Using reference TRBV2 and TRBJ1-4 for the parts outside the CDR3, the full variable domain is EPEVTQTPSHQVTQMGQEVILRCVPISNHLYFYWYRQILGQKVEFLVSFYNNEISEKSEIFDDQFSVERPDGSNFTLKIRSTKLEDSAMYFCASSREGTDEKLFFGSGTQLSVL.

This chain uses TRBV30 with TRBJ2-3, with 8 bases aligning to TRBD2. The CDR3 is made up of 14 amino acids. Germline CDR1 GTSNPN, CDR2 SVGIG (reference sequence). V was clipped by 2 bases and J by 2 bases; unmatched bases: 3. The CDR3 region has the DNA TGTGCCTGGAGTCCTGGACTAGCCACAGATACGCAGTATTTT. It codes for CAWSPGLATDTQYF.

V is TRBV6-5 and J is TRBJ2-7; D possibly uses TRBD1 or TRBD2 (5 bases each). CDR1 is MNHEY and CDR2 is SVGAGI in the germline V gene. The CDR3 length is 13 residues. The germline V and J ends were trimmed by 5 bases and 2 bases, with 10 bases remaining between them. The CDR3 DNA reads as TGTGCCAGCAGTCGGGACGGTACCTACGAGCAGTACTTC. This encodes CASSRDGTYEQYF.

This chain's CDR3 is CASSTQDRVRGYTF. DNA for the CDR3: TGTGCCAGCAGTACCCAAGACAGGGTTCGTGGCTACACCTTC. V gene TRBV27 combines with J gene TRBJ1-2; TRBD1 agrees at 7 bases. Germline trimming cut 5 bases from V and 7 bases from J; bases unmatched to any gene: 10. Looked up from germline, CDR1 is MNHEY and CDR2 is SMNVEV (reference sequence). The CDR3 covers 14 residues.

On this clone itself: This sample includes further DNA sequences coding for the same CDR3. This chain joins TRBV7-2 and TRBJ1-4; 9 nucleotides align to TRBD1. Germline-derived CDR1 and CDR2 are SGHTA and FQGNSA. The junction had 3 bases not matched to a gene; V was cut back by 3 bases and J by 7 bases. The CDR3 totals 14 residues. CDR3 coding DNA: TGTGCCAGCAGCTTGGGACAGGGTGGTGAAAAACTGTTTTTT. It specifies CASSLGQGGEKLFF.

This clone was seen only once. The rearrangement uses TRBV25-1 and TRBJ1-3; no clear D. Germline CDR1 and CDR2: MGHDK and SYGVNS. The germline V and J ends were trimmed by 3 bases and 0 bases, with 9 bases remaining between them. This CDR3 has 15 residues. Written as DNA, the CDR3 is TGTGCCAGCAGTGATTTTCGGGGCTCTGGAAACACCATATATTTT. This codes for CASSDFRGSGNTIYF.

This chain links TRBV9 with TRBJ1-3; D remains ambiguous. Trimming took off 1 base at V and 0 bases at J, with 14 bases between the two ends. From germline, CDR1 is SGDLS and CDR2 YYNGEE. This CDR3 has 17 amino acids. The CDR3 bases are TGTGCCAGCAGCGTACATACAGCACTCAGCTCTGGAAACACCATATATTTT. This codes for CASSVHTALSSGNTIYF. Variable domain in full (rest from reference TRBV9 and TRBJ1-3): DSGVTQTPKHLITATGQRVTLRCSPRSGDLSVYWYQQSLDQGLQFLIQYYNGEERAKGNILERFSAQQFPDLHSELNLSSLELGDSALYFCASSVHTALSSGNTIYFGEGSWLTVV.

This clone was seen only a few times. The rearrangement links TRBV28 to TRBJ1-1; no definite D call. The length of the CDR3 is 13 residues. The germline V and J ends were trimmed by 7 bases and 3 bases, with 12 bases remaining between them. CDR1 and CDR2 (germline): MDHEN, SYDVKM. CDR3 DNA sequence: TGTGCCAGCACCTCCCGGGCCTACACTGAAGCTTTCTTT. Translation gives CASTSRAYTEAFF.

The chain has TRBV11-2 and TRBJ2-3; 9 nucleotides agree with TRBD2. The trim removed 7 bases at V and 2 bases at J, leaving 4 bases unmatched. This CDR3 spans 14 amino acids. CDR1 is SGHAT and CDR2 is FQNNGV in the germline V gene. The DNA for the CDR3 is TGTGCCAGCAAACTAGCGGGCGCCACAGATACGCAGTATTTT. It yields the protein CASKLAGATDTQYF.

The V call is TRBV5-4, the J call TRBJ2-7; 7 nucleotides agree with TRBD2. The V and J ends lost 0 bases and 6 bases, in that order; junction bases with no gene match: 6. CDR1 SGHNT and CDR2 YYREEE come from the germline V gene (reference sequence). This CDR3 is built from 14 residues. CDR3 loop: CASSLEASGGEQYF. CDR3 nucleotides: TGTGCCAGCAGCTTGGAGGCTAGCGGTGGCGAGCAGTACTTC.

This clone occurred a few times. This rearrangement joins TRBV9 to TRBJ1-3; D gene ambiguous. Germline CDR1 and CDR2: SGDLS and YYNGEE. The CDR3 spans 14 residues. Deletions cut 1 base from V and 1 base from J, with 6 bases between. The CDR3 DNA follows: TGTGCCAGCAGCGTACTCGAGTCTGGAAACACCATATATTTT. Translated: CASSVLESGNTIYF.

This chain uses TRBV11-3 with TRBJ2-7; D is unclear. The germline CDR1 and CDR2 sequences are SGHNT and YENEEA. This CDR3 has 11 residues. V dropped 4 bases and J dropped 5 bases, with 6 bases sitting between them. The DNA for the CDR3 is TGTGCCAGCAGCTCCGAGGACGAGCAGTACTTC. Encoded protein: CASSSEDEQYF.

The chain couples TRBV29-1 to TRBJ1-1, with no clear D. From germline, CDR1 is SQVTM and CDR2 ANQGSEA. The CDR3 length is 14 residues. The V end lost 1 base, the J end lost 3 bases, and 12 bases lay between the germline ends. The CDR3 loop reads CSVEVPGFDTEAFF. Here the CDR3 DNA reads TGCAGCGTTGAAGTTCCGGGGTTCGACACTGAAGCTTTCTTT.

This clone was seen only once. The rearrangement joins TRBV18 to TRBJ2-3; 15 bases are shared with TRBD2. Germline V gene data show CDR1 as KGHSH and CDR2 as LQKENI. Trimming cost V 6 bases and J 5 bases; bases outside gene matches: 6. The CDR3 runs to 16 residues. The CDR3 DNA reads TGTGCCAGCTCCCTCGGACTAGCGGGAGGGTTAGATACGCAGTATTTT. Encoded protein: CASSLGLAGGLDTQYF.

Concerning this clone itself: In the same sample, other DNA sequences code for this CDR3. The rearrangement uses TRBV18 and TRBJ2-7; possible D gene TRBD1, 5 bases. From germline, CDR1 is KGHSH and CDR2 LQKENI. The ends were cut back, 0 bases at V and 2 bases at J, with 11 bases in the middle. The CDR3 loop spans 15 amino acids. This CDR3 is CASSPPSGRAYEQYF. CDR3 bases: TGTGCCAGCTCACCACCGTCAGGCAGGGCCTACGAGCAGTACTTC.

The chain combines TRBV4-1 with TRBJ2-1, with 12 positions matching TRBD2. CDR1 MGHRA and CDR2 YSYEKL come from the germline V gene. V lost 2 bases and J lost 1; bases outside the gene matches: 3. This CDR3 is built from 17 residues. The DNA of the CDR3 is TGCGCCAGCAGCCAACGTGGACTAGCGGGGTCCTACAATGAGCAGTTCTTC. Translation gives CASSQRGLAGSYNEQFF.

This chain uses TRBV11-2 with TRBJ2-1, with TRBD2 identical over 8 bases. The CDR3 length is 16 residues. Germline-derived CDR1 and CDR2 are SGHAT and FQNNGV. J was trimmed by 0 bases and V by 1 base; bases with no gene match: 2. The CDR3 nucleotides read TGTGCCAGCAGCTTAGGCGGGAGGCCCTCCTACAATGAGCAGTTCTTC. Encoded protein: CASSLGGRPSYNEQFF.

The J gene is TRBJ1-5, the V gene TRBV7-9; D not certain. The CDR3 has 14 residues. The V gene lost 6 bases and the J gene lost 6 bases, with 15 bases spanning the gap. Germline V gene lookup returns CDR1 SEHNR and CDR2 FQNEAQ (reference sequence). The CDR3 spells CASSSREGAQPQHF. The CDR3 DNA follows: TGTGCCAGCAGTTCACGGGAGGGCGCTCAGCCCCAGCATTTT. Complete variable domain (other parts from reference TRBV7-9 and TRBJ1-5): DTGVSQNPRHKITKRGQNVTFRCDPISEHNRLYWYRQTLGQGPEFLTYFQNEAQLEKSRLLSDRFSAERPKGSFSTLEIQRTEQGDSAMYLCASSSREGAQPQHFGDGTRLSIL.